This entry lists 9 T cell receptor beta chains sequenced from one sample in a study of T cell clonotyping in hematopoietic cell transplantation. Repertoires were generated with immunoSEQ multiplex PCR, while TCRdb's copy carries only in-frame clones and drops some. The sample holds tens of thousands of clones, 86% seen once. Time point meaning: recipient sample about 28 days before transplant, after cytoreduction. The specimen comprised peripheral blood mononuclear cells, sampled before stem cell transplant. Receptors were obtained from a man aged 55-75 years with biphenotypic leukemia. Some clones in this sample may be carry-over from other donors' samples.

This clone is medium-sized in the sample. The chain is built from TRBV18 and TRBJ2-2; perhaps TRBD1 as D (5 bases). Germline CDR1 and CDR2: KGHSH and LQKENI. Trimming took 3 bases from V and 3 from J, leaving 11 bases between them. CDR3 length: 15 amino acids. This chain's CDR3 is CASSPWGSDTGELFF. The CDR3 nucleotides read TGTGCCAGCTCACCTTGGGGCTCGGACACCGGGGAGCTGTTTTTT.

The chain has TRBV5-1 and TRBJ2-3; TRBD2 agrees at 7 bases. CDR1 is SGHRS and CDR2 is YFSETQ in the germline V gene. The V segment lost 4 bases and the J segment 5 bases; nucleotides outside the gene matches: 13. CDR3 size: 16 residues. The CDR3 region has the DNA TGCGCCAGCAGCCCCCAGGTCGGCGGGAGTGGAGATACGCAGTATTTT. Residues: CASSPQVGGSGDTQYF.

The rearrangement links TRBV21-1 to TRBJ2-7; TRBD2 was called by the table and not checked on the DNA. TRBV21-1 is termed a pseudogene. The CDR3 consists of 17 residues. The CDR3 loop is CASSNGRGRAIANEQYF. The CDR3 DNA is TGTGCCAGCAGCAACGGGCGCGGGAGGGCCATAGCGAACGAGCAGTACTTC.

V usage is TRBV11-2 and J usage is TRBJ2-5, with 8 nucleotides matching TRBD2. The CDR3 totals 16 residues. The V gene's germline CDR1 is SGHAT and CDR2 FQNNGV. After removal of 3 bases from V and 1 base from J, the junction contained 7 bases not matched to a gene. The CDR3: CASSFGTSGIQETQYF. CDR3 nucleotides: TGTGCCAGCAGCTTTGGCACTAGCGGAATCCAAGAGACCCAGTACTTC.

The chain uses TRBV6-5 and TRBJ1-1; unclear D gene. The CDR3 has 15 amino acids. Germline CDR1 MNHEY, CDR2 SVGAGI. V was trimmed by 7 bases and J by 4 bases, leaving 19 bases between them. The CDR3 protein is CASNPTPGDGTEAFF. CDR3 sequence (DNA): TGTGCCAGCAATCCCACCCCCGGGGATGGCACTGAAGCTTTCTTT.

V and J are TRBV15 and TRBJ2-5, with D uncertain. The CDR3 is 12 residues long. V was cut by 0 bases and J by 4 bases, with 3 bases left in between. Germline CDR1 and CDR2: LNHNV and YYDKDF (reference sequence). In DNA form, the CDR3 reads TGTGCCACCAGCAGAGATCGAGAGACCCAGTACTTC. Protein sequence: CATSRDRETQYF.

The gene calls are TRBV4-2 and TRBJ1-2, with TRBD1 as a possible D gene (6 bases). V gave up 0 bases and J gave up 6 bases, with 11 bases separating them. Germline CDR1 LGHNA, CDR2 YNFKEQ. The CDR3 totals 14 residues. CDR3 in DNA: TGTGCCAGCAGCCAAGATCGTGCAGGGGATGGCTACACCTTC. This codes for CASSQDRAGDGYTF.

V is TRBV6-6 and J is TRBJ2-7; TRBD1 matches 10 bases. The CDR3 length is 15 residues. With 4 bases clipped from V and 6 bases from J, the junction kept 9 bases outside the gene matches. The V gene's germline CDR1 is MNHNY and CDR2 SVGAGI (reference sequence). CDR3 sequence: CASSSPDRGHSEQYF. The CDR3 coding sequence is TGTGCCAGCAGTTCGCCCGACAGGGGGCATAGCGAGCAGTACTTC.

The chain is built from TRBV30 and TRBJ1-5, with D possibly matching TRBD1 (6 bases). Trimming took off 7 bases at V and 3 bases at J, with 16 bases between the two ends. Germline V lookup: CDR1 GTSNPN, CDR2 SVGIG (reference sequence). The CDR3 runs 14 residues. The CDR3 sequence is CASSTGENNQPQHF. CDR3 nucleotide sequence: TGTGCCTCCTCGACAGGTGAAAACAATCAGCCCCAGCATTTT.